The clone carrying this TCR beta chain appeared once. Sequencing used immunoSEQ multiplex PCR; TCRdb keeps in-frame clones, though not all of them. Of 70,000 to 95,000 clones listed, roughly four fifths are singletons. This entry belongs to a study of OX40 agonist ivuxolimab in advanced cancers. Germline CDR1 and CDR2: MDHEN and SYDVKM. Trimming removed 6 bases from V and 3 bases from J; junction bases left unmatched: 8. The CDR3 totals 15 residues. The rearrangement links TRBV28 to TRBJ1-5; TRBD1 aligns across 7 bases. The TCR sequence derives from an adult with an advanced solid tumor such as melanoma, head and neck, liver or kidney cancer. The material sequenced was CD4+ or CD8+ T cells sorted from blood, taken in a trial of the OX40 agonist ivuxolimab. The CDR3 loop reads CASRGEGGDNQPQHF. The CDR3 DNA reads TGTGCCAGCAGGGGCGAAGGGGGCGACAATCAGCCCCAGCATTTT.